The rows below give T cell receptor beta chains drawn from one sample of a study of blood T cells in healthy people across ages. TCRdb redid the calling of the 5' RACE reads with MiXCR, one entry per CDR3 protein. The sample includes around 710,000 distinct CDR3 sequences, 40% to 45% of them seen just once. Sequencing was performed on blood. These receptors originate from a woman aged 60-75 years in good health. Both conserved end residues are part of each CDR3. D genes are given only for firm matches. The size of a clone is reported for some rows only, either as once, few or many, or as a class for expanded clones.

d_gene: TRBD2; v_gene: TRBV3-1; j_gene: TRBJ2-5; abundance: few; CDR3nt: TGTGCCAGCAGAAGACTAGCGGAAGAGACCCAGTACTTC; CDR3aa: CASRRLAEETQYF
d_gene: NA; v_gene: TRBV20-1; j_gene: TRBJ1-2; abundance: NA; CDR3nt: TGCAGTGCTATAGGGGCGGGCTATGGCTACACCTTC; CDR3aa: CSAIGAGYGYTF
d_gene: NA; v_gene: TRBV4-2; j_gene: TRBJ1-6; abundance: few; CDR3nt: TGTGCCAGCAGCCAAGAAGGGGTAGGGGATAATTCACCCCTCCACTTT; CDR3aa: CASSQEGVGDNSPLHF
d_gene: TRBD1; v_gene: TRBV14; j_gene: TRBJ1-1; abundance: NA; CDR3nt: TGTGCCAGCAGCCAAGAAGGGGGCGTGGGCACTGAAGCTTTCTTT; CDR3aa: CASSQEGGVGTEAFF
d_gene: NA; v_gene: TRBV19; j_gene: TRBJ2-7; abundance: once; CDR3nt: TGTGCCAGTACGACAAGGGGCGACAATGAGCAGTACTTC; CDR3aa: CASTTRGDNEQYF
d_gene: NA; v_gene: TRBV29-1; j_gene: TRBJ1-5; abundance: many; CDR3nt: TGCAGCGTTAGGGAGAGCAATCAGCCCCAGCATTTT; CDR3aa: CSVRESNQPQHF
d_gene: NA; v_gene: TRBV20-1; j_gene: TRBJ1-1; abundance: NA; CDR3nt: TGCAGTGCTAGATATCCTTCGGACACTGAAGCTTTCTTT; CDR3aa: CSARYPSDTEAFF
d_gene: TRBD2; v_gene: TRBV5-1; j_gene: TRBJ2-1; abundance: many; CDR3nt: TGCGCCAGCAGCTTTACTAGCGGGAGTGATGAGCAGTTCTTC; CDR3aa: CASSFTSGSDEQFF
d_gene: TRBD1; v_gene: TRBV20-1; j_gene: TRBJ1-4; abundance: few; CDR3nt: TGCAGTGCTAGACAAGGGGGCGGAGAAAAACTGTTTTTT; CDR3aa: CSARQGGGEKLFF
d_gene: NA; v_gene: TRBV6-5; j_gene: TRBJ1-2; abundance: NA; CDR3nt: TGTGCCAGCAGTATTACAACCCTGGGCGGCTACACCTTC; CDR3aa: CASSITTLGGYTF
d_gene: NA; v_gene: TRBV14; j_gene: TRBJ2-7; abundance: NA; CDR3nt: TGTGCCAGCAGCCAGGACCGGGAGCACTACGAGCAGTACTTC; CDR3aa: CASSQDREHYEQYF
d_gene: TRBD2; v_gene: TRBV9; j_gene: TRBJ2-1; abundance: NA; CDR3nt: TGTGCCATCAGCGTACTAGCGGGAGGAAATGAGCAGTTCTTC; CDR3aa: CAISVLAGGNEQFF
d_gene: TRBD1; v_gene: TRBV10-3; j_gene: TRBJ1-2; abundance: NA; CDR3nt: TGTGCCATCAGTGATCCGAAGGAGGGGGCAGGTGGCTACACCTTC; CDR3aa: CAISDPKEGAGGYTF
d_gene: TRBD2; v_gene: TRBV7-9; j_gene: TRBJ2-1; abundance: NA; CDR3nt: TGTGCCAGCAGCTTATGGCGGGAGGCGAAGCATGAGCAGTTCTTC; CDR3aa: CASSLWREAKHEQFF
d_gene: NA; v_gene: TRBV14; j_gene: TRBJ1-2; abundance: NA; CDR3nt: TGTGCCAGCAGCCAAGATTCACAGGGTGGCTTTAACTATGGCTACACCTTC; CDR3aa: CASSQDSQGGFNYGYTF
d_gene: NA; v_gene: TRBV6-2/TRBV6-3; j_gene: TRBJ2-7; abundance: many; CDR3nt: TGTGCCAGCAGTTACAAGCAGGACTTCTACGAGCAGTACTTC; CDR3aa: CASSYKQDFYEQYF
d_gene: NA; v_gene: TRBV6-6; j_gene: TRBJ1-2; abundance: NA; CDR3nt: TGTGCCAGCAGTTCCGGTGGAACCGACTATGGCTACACCTTC; CDR3aa: CASSSGGTDYGYTF
d_gene: TRBD2; v_gene: TRBV7-9; j_gene: TRBJ2-7; abundance: NA; CDR3nt: TGTGCCAGCAGCTCGGGTAGCGGGAGATTCGAGCAGTACTTC; CDR3aa: CASSSGSGRFEQYF
d_gene: NA; v_gene: TRBV20-1; j_gene: TRBJ2-5; abundance: NA; CDR3nt: TGCAGTGCGAAAGGGATTAGCAGAGCCCAAGAGACCCAGTACTTC; CDR3aa: CSAKGISRAQETQYF
d_gene: NA; v_gene: TRBV29-1; j_gene: TRBJ2-5; abundance: many; CDR3nt: TGCAGCGTTGAAAAGCCGATCCAATGGACAGCCATGTACCAAGAGACCCAGTACTTC; CDR3aa: CSVEKPIQWTAMYQETQYF